These 8 T cell receptor beta chains were all obtained from the same sample, sequenced in a study of response to subunit inactivated influenza vaccine. TCRdb processed the RT-PCR reads anew with MiXCR; each CDR3 protein has one entry. The sample lists 600,000 to 850,000 distinct CDR3 sequences; approximately 15% were seen once. The material was PBMCs from blood, obtained 14 to 15 days before vaccination. These receptors were taken from a man aged 50-60 years who received an inactivated influenza vaccine.

This clonotype occurred a few times. CDR3 sequence: CASSVLAGLAGGQETQYF. In nucleotides, the CDR3 is TGTGCCAGCAGCGTACTTGCTGGACTAGCGGGAGGGCAAGAGACCCAGTACTTC. The V and J genes are TRBV11-2 and TRBJ2-5; 15 nucleotides line up with TRBD2. CDR1 and CDR2 from the germline V gene are SGHAT and FQNNGV. The V and J ends lost 5 bases and 2 bases, in that order; junction bases with no gene match: 9. This CDR3 comprises 18 residues. The full variable domain, in which reference TRBV11-2 and TRBJ2-5 provide the parts outside the CDR3, is EAGVAQSPRYKIIEKRQSVAFWCNPISGHATLYWYQQILGQGPKLLIQFQNNGVVDDSQLPKDRFSAERLKGVDSTLKIQPAKLEDSAVYLCASSVLAGLAGGQETQYFGPGTRLLVL.

There are a few counts of this clonotype. Without the conserved terminal phenylalanine or tryptophan, this CDR3 likely stems from a read error. No DNA is shown, since the ends of the CDR3 on it are uncertain; the CDR3 is the one TCRdb lists. This chain links TRBV3-1 with TRBJ2-1; the table's D call, TRBD2, was not checked against the DNA. A total of 13 residues make up the CDR3, ends included. Germline lookup yields CDR1 LGHDT and CDR2 YNNKEL (reference sequence). The CDR3 reads CASSQGTSGTIDL.

The rearrangement links TRBV19 to TRBJ2-2; TRBD1 agrees at 7 bases. The CDR3 runs to 15 residues. From germline, CDR1 is LNHDA and CDR2 SQIVND (reference sequence). J was trimmed by 2 bases and V by 4 bases; bases with no gene match: 4. CDR3 sequence: CASSKWDRNTGELFF. The CDR3 nucleotides read TGTGCCAGTAGTAAGTGGGACAGAAACACCGGGGAGCTGTTTTTT.

The rearrangement joins TRBV5-1 to TRBJ2-1; 8 bases align to TRBD2. The CDR3 covers 15 residues. The V gene's germline CDR1 is SGHRS and CDR2 YFSETQ. The V segment lost 6 bases and the J segment 0 bases; nucleotides outside the gene matches: 5. The CDR3 DNA follows: TGCGCCAGCAAGAGCGGGGGCGTCTCCTACAATGAGCAGTTCTTC. This translates into CASKSGGVSYNEQFF.

This clonotype occurred a few times. The J gene is TRBJ2-5, the V gene TRBV20-1; perhaps TRBD2 as D (6 bases). This CDR3 contains 14 residues. Trimming removed 2 bases from V and 5 bases from J, with 15 bases in between. Germline CDR1 is DFQATT and CDR2 is SNEGSKA (reference sequence). CDR3 residues: CSARPGLRGETQYF. The CDR3 DNA is TGCAGTGCTAGACCGGGACTTCGAGGGGAGACCCAGTACTTC.

This clonotype was picked up a small number of times. The V gene is TRBV12-3 or TRBV12-4, the J gene TRBJ2-2; possibly TRBD1 for D (6 bases). This CDR3 is built from 16 residues. V was shortened by 7 bases and J by 3 bases, with 18 bases between the two germline ends. The CDR3 loop reads CASNSYRDTHTGELFF. The CDR3 DNA follows: TGTGCCAGCAATTCATACCGGGACACACACACCGGGGAGCTGTTTTTT.

This clonotype was counted a few times. The chain couples TRBV4-1 to TRBJ2-7; D might be TRBD2 (6 bases). The CDR3 contains 16 residues. Trimming took 3 bases from V and 3 from J, leaving 18 bases between them. CDR1 is MGHRA and CDR2 is YSYEKL in the germline V gene. The CDR3 nucleotides read TGCGCCAGCAGCCACAAGATCCGGGACTCCCTCTACGAGCAGTACTTC. Amino acid sequence: CASSHKIRDSLYEQYF.

The chain employs TRBV6-1 and TRBJ2-1, with 11 bases matching TRBD2. The V and J ends lost 6 bases and 2 bases, in that order; junction bases with no gene match: 3. This CDR3 comprises 15 residues. Germline CDR1 is MNHNS and CDR2 is SASEGT. The CDR3 region is CASRTSGGPYNEQFF. CDR3 coding DNA: TGTGCCAGCAGAACTAGCGGGGGACCCTACAATGAGCAGTTCTTC.